The source of this TCR beta chain is a study of T cells in Graves' hyperthyroidism and ophthalmopathy (dated by TCRdb to the late 2010s). For context, the study as a whole: Peripheral blood samples were taken at initial diagnosis, before any treatment was given. To identify distinguishing TCR V-J signatures, a discovery cohort of 90 to 100 patients was used, comprising 43 with Graves' ophthalmopathy and around 60 with stable Graves' hyperthyroidism. TCR Vbeta CDR3 sequencing of roughly 140 peripheral blood samples (over 40 ophthalmopathy, 75 or so hyperthyroidism and around 17 progressor patients) is reported in the paper. Once sampling was done, hyperthyroidism patients were given methimazole at a starting dose of 30 mg daily, whereas ophthalmopathy patients were given high-dose intravenous methylprednisolone. The roughly 90 discovery patients were divided at random into training and test sets in a 7:3 ratio. In addition, the study compared T-cell repertoires in thyroid tissue and in blood from five or six Graves' hyperthyroidism patients. An independent validation cohort of under 20 hyperthyroidism patients and about 16 patients who later progressed to ophthalmopathy tested prospective prediction of ophthalmopathy.

A patient counted as having stable Graves' hyperthyroidism if no progression to ophthalmopathy occurred over 18 months of follow-up. Hyperthyroidism patients were newly diagnosed, had a disease duration of under 2 months, and were aged 18 to 65 years. The study excluded patients with uncontrolled infections, other autoimmune diseases, pregnancy or lactation. Diagnoses were established on the basis of clinical symptoms, serum thyroxine and TRAb, thyroid ultrasound, and orbital computed tomography. PBMCs were separated from approximately 10 ml of fresh peripheral blood using Ficoll-Paque density gradient centrifugation. Trizol reagent was used to extract total RNA, and RNA quality was then checked on an Agilent 2100 Bioanalyzer. General study outcomes and caveats: No statistical method was used to fix the sample size in advance, and group allocation was not hidden from the investigators. Most expanded thyroid clonotypes (frequency above 0.001) were also detected in blood, a finding suggesting that blood repertoires may reflect thyroid immune responses. In validation, the model predicted progression to ophthalmopathy a median of about 5.9 months before onset, with approximately 71% sensitivity and about 75% specificity. A 13 V-J signature model separated ophthalmopathy from stable hyperthyroidism, with just over 85% sensitivity and roughly 82% specificity in cross-validation and 80%/75% in testing.

TCR beta CDR3 regions were amplified from RNA transcripts. For the first round of RT-PCR on the TCR CDR3, the HTBI primer set was used together with the Qiagen OneStep RT-PCR kit. Libraries were constructed in a second round of multiplex PCR, after which size selection and purification were performed. Sequencing of the libraries was done on an Illumina HiSeq2000 using paired-end 100 bp reads. As for the authors' bioinformatics: SOAPnuke was used to process the raw data, throwing out any read that contained adapters or uncalled bases, had a mean Phred below 15, or lacked an exact constant-primer or identifier match. COPE v1.2.5 was used to merge the high-quality paired reads, and each unique nucleotide sequence was defined as a clonotype. Clonotypes were aligned to IMGT TRBV, TRBD and TRBJ reference segments using MiTCR v1.1. The analysis was restricted to V-J combinations with a frequency above 0.0001, which together covered 99.2% of the repertoires. A TCS score was defined as the ratio between F50 (clonal expansion) and ExV (chaos), using BLOSUM62-based TCRdist between CDR3 peptides within each V-J. Welch's t-statistics and random forest reduced around 510 V-J features to under 15, which were used in a naive Bayes classifier (R e1071). The raw public data were reprocessed by TCRdb itself: fastp quality trimming at Q25, MiXCR clonotype calling, in-frame beta chains only. Rows are unified per CDR3 protein, each entry keeping the most common DNA and genes. What appears here as the V and J calls and clone size reflects TCRdb's work, not the paper's. This sample is represented by 450,000 to 600,000 distinct CDR3 sequences; 12% to 15% of them were singletons. About 15% of the sample rests with the top ten.

With respect to this clonotype: This receptor's antigen is unknown. Qualities for individual bases were not recorded, and no much larger clone is one base off.

Here V drops 4 bases and J drops 7 bases, and the junction holds 7 bases not matched to any gene. Its CDR3 holds 14 amino acids, cysteine through phenylalanine. CDR3 DNA is the only sequence kept; it has 42 bases, read in frame from the first base. The germline V gene (reference sequence) gives CDR1 as SGHNT and CDR2 as YYREEE. This clonotype was obtained from a woman between 35 and 50 years old with Graves' hyperthyroidism. Recombination linked TRBV5-4 to TRBJ2-1, and 8 junctional nucleotides match TRBD2. Material for sequencing was blood. The DNA sequence is as follows: TGTGCCAGCAGCGTATCGGGACTAGATAATGAGCAGTTCTTC. Protein translation: CASSVSGLDNEQFF.